The 22 T cell receptor beta chains given below trace back to one sample, sequenced in a study of T cell repertoires in cytomegalovirus infection. TCRdb re-called the reads through MiXCR, storing one row per CDR3 protein. This repertoire shows roughly 760,000 distinct CDR3 sequences, under 40% found once; its top ten account for 2.5% to 3.5%. The sample was PBMCs. These receptors all stem from a human donor in good health (CMV status not recorded). Some clones in this sample may be carry-over from other donors' samples.

This chain joins TRBV29-1 and TRBJ1-2, with D uncertain. V lost 2 bases and J lost 6, with 10 bases in between. Germline V lookup: CDR1 SQVTM, CDR2 ANQGSEA. The length of the CDR3 is 12 residues. The CDR3 region has the DNA TGCAGCGTTGAAAGTAGGGTTAATGGCTACACCTTC. It codes for CSVESRVNGYTF.

The genes are TRBV5-6 and TRBJ1-4, with D unclear. The CDR3 contains 15 residues. Trimming pared 5 bases from V and 14 bases from J, leaving 25 bases between. The germline CDR1 and CDR2 sequences are SGHDT and YYEEEE. DNA for the CDR3: TGTGCCAGCAGTGTCGATGGTCCCCTCAAGAGAAGGCTGTTTTTT. It encodes CASSVDGPLKRRLFF.

This clonotype showed up just a few times. CDR3 sequence: CASSLSHQETQYF. CDR3 DNA: TGTGCCAGCAGCTTATCCCACCAAGAGACCCAGTACTTC. The chain combines TRBV7-3 with TRBJ2-5; D gene uncertain. The ends were cut back, 2 bases at V and 0 bases at J, with 4 bases in the middle. Looked up from germline, CDR1 is SGHTA and CDR2 is FQGTGA. The CDR3 length is 13 residues.

The chain employs TRBV2 and TRBJ1-5; 7 bases line up with TRBD1. This CDR3 comprises 14 residues. Unmatched junction bases numbered 9, after V lost 4 bases and J lost 9 bases. The V gene's germline CDR1 is SNHLY and CDR2 FYNNEI. The DNA of the CDR3 is TGTGCCAGCAGTGCTCGACAGGGAGCGGCGCCCCAGCATTTT. This encodes CASSARQGAAPQHF.

This clonotype was seen a handful of times. The CDR3 region has the DNA TGTGCCAGTAGCGCCACAGCGGGGGCCTACGAGCAGTACTTC. It codes for CASSATAGAYEQYF. This chain joins TRBV19 and TRBJ2-7; 8 bases are a match to TRBD2. Germline V CDR1 and CDR2: LNHDA, SQIVND (reference sequence). With V trimmed by 6 bases and J by 2 bases, 6 bases remained unmatched. CDR3 length: 14 amino acids.

This clonotype has a handful of counts. The rearrangement joins TRBV5-1 to TRBJ1-2; 8 bases map to TRBD1. CDR3 length: 13 residues. Looked up from germline, CDR1 is SGHRS and CDR2 is YFSETQ. V lost 0 bases to trimming and J lost 7 bases; unmatched junction nucleotides: 2. The DNA of the CDR3 is TGCGCCAGCAGCTTGGCCCAGGGGGCTGGCTACACCTTC. It encodes CASSLAQGAGYTF.

This clonotype was picked up a small number of times. V and J are TRBV9 and TRBJ2-1, with 8 bases aligning to TRBD2. The CDR3 spans 15 residues. Germline loops: CDR1 SGDLS, CDR2 YYNGEE. With V trimmed by 3 bases and J by 6 bases, 8 bases remained unmatched. CDR3 DNA: TGTGCCAGCAGCGGCGTAACTAGCGGCCGCAATGAGCAGTTCTTC. It yields the protein CASSGVTSGRNEQFF.

V gene TRBV29-1 combines with J gene TRBJ1-1, with 9 positions matching TRBD1. V lost 5 bases, J lost 0 bases, and 4 bases stayed unmatched. CDR3 length: 14 amino acids. Germline V gives CDR1 SQVTM, CDR2 ANQGSEA. The CDR3 sequence: CSVRQGGMNTEAFF. CDR3 sequence (DNA): TGCAGCGTTCGACAGGGGGGGATGAACACTGAAGCTTTCTTT.

About this clonotype itself: Likely a read error: the CDR3 ends without its conserved phenylalanine or tryptophan. The rearrangement uses TRBV7-2 and TRBJ2-3, with 9 bases identical to TRBD2. This CDR3 has 17 residues. Germline V gene data show CDR1 as SGHTA and CDR2 as FQGNSA. Unmatched junction bases numbered 8, after V lost 1 base and J lost 3 bases. The chain's CDR3 is CASSLGVSGSLTDTQYL. The CDR3 DNA sequence: TGTGCCAGCAGCTTAGGAGTTAGCGGGAGCTTGACAGATACGCAGTATTTG.

CDR3 bases: TGTGCCAGCAGCTTAGTGGACGCCACCGGTGAGATGTTTTTT. The encoded protein is CASSLVDATGEMFF. J is TRBJ2-2 and V is TRBV7-4; D is undetermined. CDR3 length: 14 amino acids. CDR1 and CDR2 (germline): SGHVT, SQSDAQ. Deletions cut 1 base from V and 15 bases from J, with 18 bases between.

This clonotype has at least ten counts. The rearrangement uses TRBV19 and TRBJ2-1; D is possibly TRBD2 (6 bases). The CDR3 is 14 amino acids. Germline V gene lookup returns CDR1 LNHDA and CDR2 SQIVND (reference sequence). V lost 6 bases and J 8 bases, leaving 17 bases between the germline ends. As DNA, the CDR3 is TGTGCCAGTAGCCAGACTAGGAGAATCCATGAGCAGTTCTTC. Translation gives CASSQTRRIHEQFF.

This clonotype was found a few times. This chain links TRBV14 with TRBJ1-1; TRBD1 matches at 8 bases. V lost 4 bases, J lost 5 bases, and 9 bases stayed unmatched. This CDR3 is built from 15 residues. The germline V gene has CDR1 SGHDN and CDR2 FVKESK. In nucleotides, the CDR3 is TGTGCCAGCAGCCTAAGGACAGGGCAGTGGACTGAAGCTTTCTTT. Translated, it gives CASSLRTGQWTEAFF.

The chain couples TRBV19 to TRBJ2-1; 11 bases fit TRBD2. Germline CDR1 reads LNHDA; CDR2 reads SQIVND (reference sequence). The CDR3 sequence is 17 residues long. Trimming took 8 bases from V and 4 from J; bases not matched to a gene: 13. The CDR3 loop is CASSLAGGPLGYNEQFF. The CDR3 DNA reads as TGTGCCAGTTCCTTAGCGGGAGGGCCATTGGGTTACAATGAGCAGTTCTTC.

The V and J genes are TRBV7-2 and TRBJ2-7; D gene unclear. Germline assignment: CDR1 SGHTA and CDR2 FQGNSA. This CDR3 region has 13 residues. V shed 4 bases and J shed 0 bases, with 7 bases lying between them. The CDR3 coding sequence is TGTGCCAGCAGCTCACTGCCCTCCTACGAGCAGTACTTC. This encodes CASSSLPSYEQYF. The full variable domain, rest sourced from reference TRBV7-2 and TRBJ2-7, is GAGVSQSPSNKVTEKGKDVELRCDPISGHTALYWYRQSLGQGLEFLIYFQGNSAPDKSGLPSDRFSAERTGGSVSTLTIQRTQQEDSAVYLCASSSLPSYEQYFGPGTRLTVT.

About this clonotype: The junction shows a germline mismatch at one end, possibly a read error. This chain connects TRBV4-1 to TRBJ1-1, with a possible D match to TRBD1 (6 bases). Germline assignment: CDR1 MGHRA and CDR2 YSYEKL. The length of the CDR3 is 15 residues. CDR3 residues: CSSSQLGQTNTEAFF. The CDR3 DNA follows: TGCTCCAGCAGCCAATTAGGACAGACTAACACTGAAGCTTTCTTT.

This clonotype was observed once. The chain links TRBV14 to TRBJ2-3; D perhaps matches TRBD1 (5 bases). Trimming stripped 1 base from V and 2 bases from J, with 10 bases between. The CDR3 consists of 15 residues. Germline CDR1 reads SGHDN; CDR2 reads FVKESK. The CDR3 loop reads CASSQGGHPTDTQYF. CDR3 nucleotides: TGTGCCAGCAGCCAAGGAGGACATCCCACAGATACGCAGTATTTT. Full variable domain (missing parts from reference TRBV14 and TRBJ2-3): EAGVTQFPSHSVIEKGQTVTLRCDPISGHDNLYWYRRVMGKEIKFLLHFVKESKQDESGMPNNRFLAERTGGTYSTLKVQPAELEDSGVYFCASSQGGHPTDTQYFGPGTRLTVL.

This clonotype was seen only a few times. The rearrangement links TRBV5-4 to TRBJ2-7; D uncertain. Germline loops: CDR1 SGHNT, CDR2 YYREEE (reference sequence). The CDR3 totals 14 residues. The ends were cut back, 2 bases at V and 7 bases at J, with 16 bases in the middle. The CDR3 DNA follows: TGTGCCAGCAGCTTAGCCCACGGAGATGGGGAGCAGTACTTC. Its protein is CASSLAHGDGEQYF.

The rearrangement uses TRBV4-1 and TRBJ1-1, with D unresolved. The germline V gene has CDR1 MGHRA and CDR2 YSYEKL. V lost 3 bases, J lost 1 base, and 12 bases lay in between. The CDR3 length is 15 residues. DNA for the CDR3: TGCGCCAGCAGCCACCCTCCGGCAGGGAACACTGAAGCTTTCTTT. This codes for CASSHPPAGNTEAFF.

This clonotype has more than one count but fewer than ten. This rearrangement joins TRBV4-2 to TRBJ2-2; TRBD2 agrees at 7 bases. In germline, CDR1 is LGHNA, CDR2 YNFKEQ. Trimming at V came to 1 base and at J to 4 bases, leaving 6 bases not matched to a gene. This CDR3 has 16 amino acids. The CDR3 spells CASSQGGGRGTGELFF. In DNA form, the CDR3 reads TGTGCCAGCAGCCAAGGGGGCGGGAGAGGCACCGGGGAGCTGTTTTTT.

This chain connects TRBV5-1 to TRBJ2-7; D may be TRBD1 or TRBD2 (5 bases each). The germline V gene encodes CDR1 SGHRS and CDR2 YFSETQ. The V gene lost 1 base and the J gene lost 6 bases, with 14 bases spanning the gap. The CDR3 extends over 14 amino acids. CDR3 residues: CASSLSGALLEQYF. The CDR3, as DNA: TGCGCCAGCAGCTTGTCCGGGGCCCTTCTCGAGCAGTACTTC.

J is TRBJ1-1 and V is TRBV7-2; maybe TRBD1 (5 bases). The ends were cut back, 1 base at V and 0 bases at J, with 12 bases in the middle. The CDR3 is made up of 16 amino acids. Germline V lookup: CDR1 SGHTA, CDR2 FQGNSA. CDR3 nucleotides: TGTGCCAGCAGCTTAGTTACAGGTGGCATGAACACTGAAGCTTTCTTT. Translated: CASSLVTGGMNTEAFF.

The sample holds many counts of this clonotype. J is TRBJ2-7 and V is TRBV28, with 10 bases identical to TRBD2. CDR3 size: 17 residues. CDR1 and CDR2 (germline): MDHEN, SYDVKM. The trim removed 1 base at V and 11 bases at J, leaving 17 bases unmatched. The CDR3 sequence: CASSLYPREAGGPFEYF. The CDR3 coding sequence is TGTGCCAGCAGTTTATACCCCCGAGAAGCGGGAGGGCCTTTTGAGTACTTC.